This T cell receptor (beta chain) was recovered during a study of cytomegalovirus exposure and HLA in healthy donors. As for the study in general: Researchers found that just over 80% of under 450 genotyped donors fell within the Caucasian-associated ancestry cluster.

PCR amplification relied on 60 Vbeta primers (plus 13 Jbeta primers). TCRdb keeps only in-frame clones here, not all; method: immunoSEQ multiplex PCR. The data contain just under 95,000 clones, approximately 84% of them singletons. V lost 2 bases and J lost 6, with 17 bases in between. The CDR3 is made up of 15 amino acids. Per germline, CDR1 SGHVS and CDR2 FQNEAQ. In the case of this clone: What it binds is not known.

Study conclusions and caveats: In all likelihood, a cluster of highly shared sequence variants was a sequencing artifact.

This chain connects TRBV7-8 to TRBJ2-7; D is perhaps TRBD1 (6 bases). The clonotype was recovered from a woman between 18 and 29 years old in good health and CMV-seropositive. Sequenced sample: PBMCs. The CDR3 sequence: CASSLPRTAWGEQYF. The CDR3 region has the DNA TGTGCCAGCAGCTTACCCCGGACAGCCTGGGGCGAGCAGTACTTC.